The T cell receptor (beta chain) described here comes from a study of blood T cell repertoires in COVID-19. Produced via immunoSEQ multiplex PCR; TCRdb's table is partial and in-frame only. The repertoire includes about 210,000 clones, 88% of them detected once, and 1.7% sits in the top ten. The specimen sequenced was peripheral blood. The TCR sequence derives from a man aged 70 or older with acute or convalescent COVID-19.

CDR3 coding DNA: TGTGCCAGTAGTCCTCGCCCCGGTGAAGCTTTCTTT. Its translation: CASSPRPGEAFF. The rearrangement uses TRBV19 and TRBJ1-1; D is undetermined. The V gene lost 5 bases and the J gene lost 7 bases, with 11 bases spanning the gap. Per the germline V gene, CDR1 is LNHDA and CDR2 is SQIVND (reference sequence). The CDR3 contains 12 residues.